The 13 T cell receptor beta chains below all came from one sample that was sequenced in a study of blood T cell repertoires in COVID-19. Here immunoSEQ multiplex PCR was the method, and the copy in TCRdb shows in-frame clones only, minus some. The sample yields about 190,000 clones, about 89% seen once. The specimen sequenced was peripheral blood. These receptors all stem from a man aged 40-49 years with acute or convalescent COVID-19.

V and J are TRBV19 and TRBJ2-5; 7 positions match TRBD1. Germline-derived CDR1 and CDR2 are LNHDA and SQIVND (reference sequence). V lost 5 bases and J lost 14; bases outside the gene matches: 5. The CDR3 spans 10 residues. The CDR3 sequence: CASSGDRIYF. The DNA for the CDR3 is TGTGCCAGTAGTGGGGACAGAATCTACTTC.

The chain recombines TRBV19 with TRBJ1-5; perhaps TRBD1 as D (5 bases). The CDR3 is 16 amino acids. The V and J ends lost 4 bases and 7 bases respectively, with 20 bases between them. Germline values: CDR1 LNHDA, CDR2 SQIVND (reference sequence). CDR3 DNA: TGTGCCAGTAGTACTAGTCCCGTGGGGGGGTCCCAGCCCCAGCATTTT. It encodes CASSTSPVGGSQPQHF.

The gene calls are TRBV19 and TRBJ1-5; tentative D call: TRBD1 (5 bases). V dropped 2 bases and J dropped 6 bases, with 14 bases sitting between them. Germline V CDR1 and CDR2: LNHDA, SQIVND (reference sequence). The CDR3 has 15 amino acids. In nucleotides, the CDR3 is TGTGCCAGTAGTATATTGGCCAGGGAAGGTCAGCCCCAGCATTTT. It encodes CASSILAREGQPQHF. The full variable domain, with the rest looked up from reference TRBV19 and TRBJ1-5, is DGGITQSPKYLFRKEGQNVTLSCEQNLNHDAMYWYRQDPGQGLRLIYYSQIVNDFQKGDIAEGYSVSREKKESFPLTVTSAQKNPTAFYLCASSILAREGQPQHFGDGTRLSIL.

The chain employs TRBV12-5 and TRBJ1-4; the match to TRBD1 covers 7 bases. V was pared by 4 bases and J by 2 bases, with 10 bases of the junction left unmatched. The germline gives CDR1 LGHNT, CDR2 FRNRAP. The CDR3 runs 17 residues. CDR3 coding DNA: TGTGCTAGTGGTTCGACCCGACAGGGAGTCACTAATGAAAAACTGTTTTTT. This encodes CASGSTRQGVTNEKLFF.

V usage is TRBV27 and J usage is TRBJ2-3; 7 positions agree with TRBD1. The CDR3 is 14 residues long. J was trimmed by 3 bases and V by 7 bases; bases with no gene match: 7. Germline-derived CDR1 and CDR2 are MNHEY and SMNVEV (reference sequence). CDR3: CASNKLQGTDTQYF. The DNA for the CDR3 is TGTGCCAGCAACAAACTACAGGGGACAGATACGCAGTATTTT.

The rearrangement links TRBV7-9 to TRBJ2-1; D unclear. This CDR3 is 12 amino acids long. In germline, CDR1 is SEHNR, CDR2 FQNEAQ (reference sequence). V was clipped by 3 bases and J by 3 bases, with 3 bases between them. Written as DNA, the CDR3 is TGTGCCAGCAGCTTTAACTACAATGAGCAGTTCTTC. It is translated as CASSFNYNEQFF.

The chain joins TRBV12-5 to TRBJ1-1, with D uncertain. Per the germline V gene, CDR1 is LGHNT and CDR2 is FRNRAP. The CDR3 is made up of 14 amino acids. V lost 1 base and J lost 3, with 9 bases in between. CDR3 coding DNA: TGTGCTAGTGGTTTGGGGGCATGGGACACTGAAGCTTTCTTT. This translates into CASGLGAWDTEAFF.

This clone came up once. This chain connects TRBV7-2 to TRBJ2-7; D may be TRBD2 (6 bases). The V and J ends lost 8 bases and 6 bases respectively, with 23 bases between them. The CDR3 contains 15 residues. CDR1 and CDR2 (germline): SGHTA, FQGNSA. The CDR3 region is CASQEPGRDLGEQYF. Here the CDR3 DNA reads TGTGCCAGCCAAGAACCGGGCAGGGACTTGGGCGAGCAGTACTTC.

J is TRBJ2-7 and V is TRBV7-9, with TRBD1 identical over 7 bases. The length of the CDR3 is 13 residues. Trimming cost V 5 bases and J 5 bases; bases outside gene matches: 6. CDR1 is SEHNR and CDR2 is FQNEAQ in the germline V gene (reference sequence). The CDR3 loop is CASSLGTVNEQYF. Here the CDR3 DNA reads TGTGCCAGCAGCCTAGGGACAGTGAACGAGCAGTACTTC.

The rearrangement links TRBV7-8 to TRBJ2-7, with 12 positions matching TRBD2. Trimming cost V 0 bases and J 4 bases; bases outside gene matches: 16. The CDR3 consists of 20 residues. Germline lookup yields CDR1 SGHVS and CDR2 FQNEAQ. The CDR3 DNA reads TGTGCCAGCAGCTTAGCGCGAGGAGCTAGCGGGGGGGCAGCGTCTTACGAGCAGTACTTC. Its protein product is CASSLARGASGGAASYEQYF.

This clone was counted once. This chain uses TRBV14 with TRBJ1-1; D may be TRBD1 (6 bases). The germline V gene has CDR1 SGHDN and CDR2 FVKESK. CDR3 size: 16 residues. V lost 1 base, J lost 0 bases, and 12 bases lay in between. CDR3 nucleotides: TGTGCCAGCAGCCAAGGGTACCAGGGGTTGAACACTGAAGCTTTCTTT. Translation gives CASSQGYQGLNTEAFF.

This clone was counted once. The chain combines TRBV5-1 with TRBJ2-5; 9 bases map to TRBD2. After removal of 0 bases from V and 1 base from J, the junction contained 4 bases not matched to a gene. The CDR3 is 16 residues long. Germline V gene lookup returns CDR1 SGHRS and CDR2 YFSETQ. The CDR3 coding sequence is TGCGCCAGCAGCTTGGGACTAGCGGCGATCCAAGAGACCCAGTACTTC. Translation: CASSLGLAAIQETQYF.

This rearrangement joins TRBV6-5 to TRBJ2-7; TRBD2 is a possible D gene (5 bases). This CDR3 has 11 residues. Germline CDR1 MNHEY, CDR2 SVGAGI. Between the trimmed V and J ends, which lost 8 bases and 0 bases, there was a span of 5 bases. The CDR3 region is CASGLSYEQYF. The CDR3 DNA follows: TGTGCCAGCGGACTCTCCTACGAGCAGTACTTC.